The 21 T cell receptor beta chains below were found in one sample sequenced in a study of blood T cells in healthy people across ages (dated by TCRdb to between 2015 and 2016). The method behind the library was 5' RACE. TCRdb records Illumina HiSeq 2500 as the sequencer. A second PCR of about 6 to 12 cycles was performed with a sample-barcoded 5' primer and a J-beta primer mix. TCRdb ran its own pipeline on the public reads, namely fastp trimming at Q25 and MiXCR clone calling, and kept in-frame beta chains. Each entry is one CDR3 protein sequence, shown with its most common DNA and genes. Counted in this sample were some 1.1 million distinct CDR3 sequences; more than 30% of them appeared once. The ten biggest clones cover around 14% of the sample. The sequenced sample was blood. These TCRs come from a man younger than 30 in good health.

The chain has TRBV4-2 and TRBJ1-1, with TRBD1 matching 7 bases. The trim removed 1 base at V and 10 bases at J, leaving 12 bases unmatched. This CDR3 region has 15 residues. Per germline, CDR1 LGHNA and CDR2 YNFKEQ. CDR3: CASSQVGSGGKGAFF. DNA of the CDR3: TGTGCCAGCAGCCAAGTAGGGTCAGGGGGTAAGGGAGCTTTCTTT.

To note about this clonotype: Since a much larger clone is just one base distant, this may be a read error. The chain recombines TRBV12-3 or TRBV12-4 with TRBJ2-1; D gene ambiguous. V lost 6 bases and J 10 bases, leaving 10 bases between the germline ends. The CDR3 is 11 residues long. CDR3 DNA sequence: TGTGCCAGCAGCTGCGGACGGGAGCAGTTCTTC. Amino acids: CASSCGREQFF.

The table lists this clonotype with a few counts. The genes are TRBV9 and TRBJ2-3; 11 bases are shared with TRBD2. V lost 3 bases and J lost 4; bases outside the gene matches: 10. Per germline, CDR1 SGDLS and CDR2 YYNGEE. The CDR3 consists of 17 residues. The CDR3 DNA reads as TGTGCCAGCAGCGGGGTGATTAGCGGGGGGGCAGCAGATACGCAGTATTTT. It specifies CASSGVISGGAADTQYF.

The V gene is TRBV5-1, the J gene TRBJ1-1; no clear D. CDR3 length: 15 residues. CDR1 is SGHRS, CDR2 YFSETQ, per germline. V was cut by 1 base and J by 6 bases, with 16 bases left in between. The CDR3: CASSLSGAPGAEAFF. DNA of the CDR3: TGCGCCAGCAGCTTGAGTGGCGCCCCTGGGGCTGAAGCTTTCTTT.

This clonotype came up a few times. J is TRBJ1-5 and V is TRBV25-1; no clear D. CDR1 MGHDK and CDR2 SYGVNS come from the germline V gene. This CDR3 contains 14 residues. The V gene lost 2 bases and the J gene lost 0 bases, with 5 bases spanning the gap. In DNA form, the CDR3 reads TGTGCCAGCAGTGAACGTGCTAGCAATCAGCCCCAGCATTTT. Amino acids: CASSERASNQPQHF.

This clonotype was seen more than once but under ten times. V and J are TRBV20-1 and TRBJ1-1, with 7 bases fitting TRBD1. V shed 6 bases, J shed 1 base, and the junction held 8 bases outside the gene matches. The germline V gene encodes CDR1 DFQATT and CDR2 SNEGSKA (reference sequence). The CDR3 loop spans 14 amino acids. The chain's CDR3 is CSATATGQNTEAFF. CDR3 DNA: TGCAGTGCCACAGCGACAGGGCAGAACACTGAAGCTTTCTTT.

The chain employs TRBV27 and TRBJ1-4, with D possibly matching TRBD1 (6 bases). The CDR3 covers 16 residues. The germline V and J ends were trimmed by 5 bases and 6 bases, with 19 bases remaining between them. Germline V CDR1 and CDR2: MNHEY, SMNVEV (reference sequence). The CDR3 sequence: CASSITRTAAYEKLFF. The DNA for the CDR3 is TGTGCCAGCAGTATCACACGGACAGCCGCATATGAAAAACTGTTTTTT.

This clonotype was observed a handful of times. DNA of the CDR3: TGCAGTGCAATAGAGTCGGGGGGCGCAAAGGGAAACTATGGCTACACCTTC. Translated: CSAIESGGAKGNYGYTF. The chain couples TRBV20-1 to TRBJ1-2; weak D call: TRBD1 (6 bases). Trimming removed 6 bases from V and 2 bases from J, with 25 bases in between. The CDR3 is 17 amino acids. Per germline, CDR1 DFQATT and CDR2 SNEGSKA (reference sequence).

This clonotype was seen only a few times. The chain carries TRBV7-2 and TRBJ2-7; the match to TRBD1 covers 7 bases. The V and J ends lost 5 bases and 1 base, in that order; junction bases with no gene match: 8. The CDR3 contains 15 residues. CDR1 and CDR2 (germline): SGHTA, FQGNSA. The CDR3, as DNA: TGTGCCAGCAGCCCCGGGGACAGCCTATCCTACGAGCAGTACTTC. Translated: CASSPGDSLSYEQYF.

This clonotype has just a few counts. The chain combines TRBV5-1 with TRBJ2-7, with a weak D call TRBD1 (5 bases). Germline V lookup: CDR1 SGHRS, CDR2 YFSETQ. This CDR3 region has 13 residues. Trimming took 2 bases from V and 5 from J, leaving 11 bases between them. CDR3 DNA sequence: TGCGCCAGCAGCTTTGGACATGGGGACGAGCAGTACTTC. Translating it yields CASSFGHGDEQYF.

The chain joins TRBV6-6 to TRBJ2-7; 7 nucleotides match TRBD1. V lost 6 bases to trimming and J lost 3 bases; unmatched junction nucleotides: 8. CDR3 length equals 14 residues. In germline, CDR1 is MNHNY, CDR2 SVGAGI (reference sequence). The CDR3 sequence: CASSQRTGNYEQYF. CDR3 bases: TGTGCCAGCAGCCAGAGGACAGGAAACTACGAGCAGTACTTC.

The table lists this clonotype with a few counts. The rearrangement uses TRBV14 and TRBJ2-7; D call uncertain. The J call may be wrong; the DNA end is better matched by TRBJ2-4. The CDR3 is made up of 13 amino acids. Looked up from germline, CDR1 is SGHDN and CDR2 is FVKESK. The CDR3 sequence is CASSQGNGDIQYF. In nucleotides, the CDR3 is TGTGCCAGCAGCCAAGGGAATGGAGACATTCAGTACTTC.

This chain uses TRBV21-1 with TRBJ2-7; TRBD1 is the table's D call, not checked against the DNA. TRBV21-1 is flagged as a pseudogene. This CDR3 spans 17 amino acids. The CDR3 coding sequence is TGTGCCAGCGCCTCACTATACAGATTCCCCTACTCCTACGAGCAGTACTTC. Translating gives CASASLYRFPYSYEQYF.

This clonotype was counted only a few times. CDR3 coding DNA: TGTGCCACCAGTGATTCCTCAGGGGGGAATCAGCCCCAGCATTTT. It encodes CATSDSSGGNQPQHF. V usage is TRBV24-1 and J usage is TRBJ1-5; 7 bases fit TRBD1. The CDR3 totals 15 residues. J was trimmed by 4 bases and V by 2 bases; bases with no gene match: 4. Germline loops: CDR1 KGHDR, CDR2 SFDVKD.

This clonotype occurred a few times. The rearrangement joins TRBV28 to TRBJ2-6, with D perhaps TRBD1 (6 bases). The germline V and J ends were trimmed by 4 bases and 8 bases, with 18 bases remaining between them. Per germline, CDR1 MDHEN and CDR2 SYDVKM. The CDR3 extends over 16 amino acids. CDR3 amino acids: CASSSLTGRRTNVLTF. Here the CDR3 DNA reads TGTGCCAGCAGTTCGCTTACAGGGCGTCGGACCAACGTCCTGACTTTC. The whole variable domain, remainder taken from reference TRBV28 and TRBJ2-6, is DVKVTQSSRYLVKRTGEKVFLECVQDMDHENMFWYRQDPGLGLRLIYFSYDVKMKEKGDIPEGYSVSREKKERFSLILESASTNQTSMYLCASSSLTGRRTNVLTFGAGSRLTVL.

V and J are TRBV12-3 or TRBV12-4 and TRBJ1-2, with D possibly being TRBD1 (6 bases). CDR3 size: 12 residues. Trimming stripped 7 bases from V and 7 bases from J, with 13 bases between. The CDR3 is CASTGGAGGYTF. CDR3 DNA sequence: TGTGCCAGCACGGGGGGCGCTGGTGGCTACACCTTC.

In nucleotides, the CDR3 is TGCGCCAGCAGCCTAAACAGGGGTGAGCAGTTCTTC. Translated: CASSLNRGEQFF. The chain couples TRBV4-3 to TRBJ2-1; 7 bases are a match to TRBD1. Germline values: CDR1 LGHNA, CDR2 YSLEER. V lost 4 bases to trimming and J lost 9 bases; unmatched junction nucleotides: 3. There are 12 residues in the CDR3.

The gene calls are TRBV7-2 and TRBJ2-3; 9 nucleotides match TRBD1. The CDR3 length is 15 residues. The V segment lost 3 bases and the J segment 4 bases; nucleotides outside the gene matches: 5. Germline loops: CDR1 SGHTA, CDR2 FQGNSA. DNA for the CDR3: TGTGCCAGCAGCTTTAGGACAGGGGAGGCAGATACGCAGTATTTT. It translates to CASSFRTGEADTQYF.

CDR3 protein: CASSQGPPGLQAVTDTQYF. DNA for the CDR3: TGTGCCAGCAGCCAAGGGCCCCCGGGACTCCAGGCCGTCACAGATACGCAGTATTTT. The rearrangement uses TRBV4-2 and TRBJ2-3, with a possible D match to TRBD2 (6 bases). Trimming cost V 1 base and J 2 bases, with 22 bases left between them. Looked up from germline, CDR1 is LGHNA and CDR2 is YNFKEQ. The CDR3 has 19 amino acids.

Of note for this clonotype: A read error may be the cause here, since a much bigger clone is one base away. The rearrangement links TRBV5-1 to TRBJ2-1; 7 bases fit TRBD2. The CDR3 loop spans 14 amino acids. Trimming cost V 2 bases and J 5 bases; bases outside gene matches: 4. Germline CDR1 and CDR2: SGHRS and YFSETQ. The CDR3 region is CASSFARGDNEQFF. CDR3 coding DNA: TGCGCCAGCAGCTTTGCACGGGGGGACAATGAGCAGTTCTTC. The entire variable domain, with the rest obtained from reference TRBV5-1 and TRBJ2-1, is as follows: KAGVTQTPRYLIKTRGQQVTLSCSPISGHRSVSWYQQTPGQGLQFLFEYFSETQRNKGNFPGRFSGRQFSNSRSEMNVSTLELGDSALYLCASSFARGDNEQFFGPGTRLTVL.

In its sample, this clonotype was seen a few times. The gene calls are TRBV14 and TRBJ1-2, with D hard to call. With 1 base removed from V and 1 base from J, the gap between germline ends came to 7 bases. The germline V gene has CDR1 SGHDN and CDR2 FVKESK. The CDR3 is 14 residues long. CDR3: CASSQGLNNYGYTF. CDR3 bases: TGTGCCAGCAGCCAAGGTCTGAATAACTATGGCTACACCTTC.